Listed below are T cell receptor beta chains from one sample, sequenced in a study of CD8 T cells in ankylosing spondylitis. TCRdb re-called the 5' RACE reads through MiXCR, storing one row per CDR3 protein. Of around 450,000 distinct CDR3 sequences detected, roughly 26% appear once; the ten largest clones hold 0.89%. Sequenced: blood, either unsorted or a sorted T cell fraction (not recorded which). The receptor source for this set is a male donor with ankylosing spondylitis. Each CDR3 is given with its conserved first and last residue. D genes are given only for firm matches. The listing skips clone size in some rows; elsewhere it reads once, few, many or a size class.

TRBV2,.,few,TRBJ2-5,TGTGCCAGCAGTGAACGGGCAGGACAAGAGACCCAGTACTTC,CASSERAGQETQYF
TRBV7-9,.,.,TRBJ1-2,TGTGCCAGCAGCTTATTTCCGCAGGGTATTAACTATGGCTACACCTTC,CASSLFPQGINYGYTF
TRBV10-3,.,.,TRBJ1-1,TGTGCCATCAGTGGCACCCGAGGCGGGGGCGCGAGCCCGAACACTGAAGCTTTCTTT,CAISGTRGGGASPNTEAFF
TRBV7-7,.,many,TRBJ2-1,TGTGCCAGCAGCTTAGTTACAGCCAGCTCCTACAATGAGCAGTTCTTC,CASSLVTASSYNEQFF
TRBV14,.,few,TRBJ1-6,TGTGCCAGCAGCCGTTCGGGGTCAGGGAAGCTTCTGGTTTCACCCCTCCACTTT,CASSRSGSGKLLVSPLHF
TRBV5-6,TRBD2,.,TRBJ2-3,TGTGCCAGCAGCTTGATTAGCGGGAACACAGATACGCAGTATTTT,CASSLISGNTDTQYF
TRBV2,.,.,TRBJ1-3,TGTGCCAGCAGTGATGGGCAGGGAGCTGGAAACACCATATATTTT,CASSDGQGAGNTIYF
TRBV20-1,TRBD2,.,TRBJ2-4,TGCAGTGCTAGAGCCTCGGGACTAGCGTTGGAAAACACTCAGTACTTC,CSARASGLALENTQYF
TRBV20-1,.,.,TRBJ1-2,TGCAGTGCTAGAGACGAGGGTCACTATGGCTACACCTTC,CSARDEGHYGYTF
TRBV11-2,TRBD1,.,TRBJ2-1,TGTGCCAGCAGCTTAATTCCCGGACAGGCGAATGAGCAGTTCTTC,CASSLIPGQANEQFF
TRBV5-1,TRBD2,few,TRBJ2-1,TGCGCCAGCGCGGGAGAGCCTTCCAATGAGCAGTTCTTC,CASAGEPSNEQFF
TRBV7-9,.,few,TRBJ2-2,TGTGCCAACGCCCCCACGACACCTACGAACACCGGGGAGCTGTTTTTT,CANAPTTPTNTGELFF
TRBV12-3/TRBV12-4,.,few,TRBJ1-1,TGTGCCAGCAGTTTATGGCAGAGCGTGAACACTGAAGCTTTCTTT,CASSLWQSVNTEAFF
TRBV12-3/TRBV12-4,TRBD1,few,TRBJ2-2,TGTGCCAGCAGTTTTCAGGGGACAGCCACCGGGGAGCTGTTTTTT,CASSFQGTATGELFF
TRBV5-1,.,.,TRBJ2-7,TGCGCCAGCAGCCCTACGGGAACAGGCGACGAGCAGTACTTC,CASSPTGTGDEQYF
TRBV5-1,TRBD1,.,TRBJ2-1,TGCGCCAGCAGCAACCGGGACAGGGGTGACAATGAGCAGTTCTTC,CASSNRDRGDNEQFF
TRBV18,.,few,TRBJ1-6,TGTGCCAGCTCACCGCGGGACGGGGGTGAACCCCTCCACTTT,CASSPRDGGEPLHF
TRBV18,TRBD1,.,TRBJ1-5,TGTGCCAGCTCACCTGGGACAGGGCCTGTAAGACAGCCCCAGCATTTT,CASSPGTGPVRQPQHF
TRBV3-1,.,.,TRBJ1-3,TGTGCCAGCAGCCAGTCAGGGGCAGGAAACACCATATATTTT,CASSQSGAGNTIYF
TRBV10-3,.,many,TRBJ1-2,TGTGCCATCAGTGAGAGGCAGAGCGATGGCTACACCTTC,CAISERQSDGYTF
TRBV20-1,.,.,TRBJ1-3,TGCAGTTCTCAGGGGTACGGAAACACCATATATTTT,CSSQGYGNTIYF
TRBV3-1,TRBD1,few,TRBJ2-5,TGTGCCAGCAGCCGCGACAGGGTCCAAGAGACCCAGTACTTC,CASSRDRVQETQYF
TRBV20-1,.,.,TRBJ1-2,TGCAGTGCTAGAAGGGGTCAGAGTAACTATGGCTACACCTTC,CSARRGQSNYGYTF
TRBV5-1,TRBD1,.,TRBJ2-3,TGCGCCAGCAGCCGTGGACAGGTTGCTAGCACAGATACGCAGTATTTT,CASSRGQVASTDTQYF
TRBV6-2/TRBV6-3,.,.,TRBJ2-1,TGTGCCAGCAGTTACCCGGGAGTCTTCAATGAGCAGTTCTTC,CASSYPGVFNEQFF
TRBV20-1,TRBD2,few,TRBJ2-1,TGCAGTGCTAGTGGTCGGGAGGGGTGGAATGAGCAGTTCTTC,CSASGREGWNEQFF
TRBV12-3/TRBV12-4,.,many,TRBJ1-2,TGTGCCAGCACCAGGGACGCGGGGCTATATAGAGGCTACACCTTC,CASTRDAGLYRGYTF
TRBV5-1,.,.,TRBJ1-1,TGCGCCAGCAGCTCCCGCCACGGGACACAGAACACTGAAGCTTTCTTT,CASSSRHGTQNTEAFF
TRBV20-1,.,few,TRBJ1-1,TGCAGTGCTAGACCGATAACAGTGGGGACTGAAGCTTTCTTT,CSARPITVGTEAFF
TRBV5-1,TRBD1,once,TRBJ1-6,TGCGCCAGCAGCTTGGGGGGGACAGGCGGACCACCCCTCCACTTT,CASSLGGTGGPPLHF
TRBV6-5,.,.,TRBJ1-6,TGTGCCAGCAGTTACATGGGGACGGTGGGGGATTCACCCCTCCACTTT,CASSYMGTVGDSPLHF
TRBV11-2,.,.,TRBJ2-7,TGTGCCAGCAGTCCTCAGGAGATTACCAGCGAGCAGTACTTC,CASSPQEITSEQYF
TRBV29-1,TRBD2,.,TRBJ2-1,TGCAGCGGCTCTAGCGGGGGCAATGAGCAGTTCTTC,CSGSSGGNEQFF